This TCR beta chain was recovered during a study of blood T cell repertoires in COVID-19. Clones were sequenced by immunoSEQ multiplex PCR, and TCRdb holds only the in-frame ones, with some missing. Of approximately 170,000 clones in the sample, approximately 85% were seen once. This TCR came from a man between 60 and 70 years old with active or convalescent COVID-19. The sequenced sample was peripheral blood.

DNA of the CDR3: TGTGCCAGCAGTGACCGGGACAGGGGAACCTACGAGCAGTACTTC. It translates to CASSDRDRGTYEQYF. The V call is TRBV25-1, the J call TRBJ2-7, with 10 bases fitting TRBD1. With V trimmed by 3 bases and J by 2 bases, 4 bases remained unmatched. Germline V gives CDR1 MGHDK, CDR2 SYGVNS. The CDR3 is made up of 15 amino acids.